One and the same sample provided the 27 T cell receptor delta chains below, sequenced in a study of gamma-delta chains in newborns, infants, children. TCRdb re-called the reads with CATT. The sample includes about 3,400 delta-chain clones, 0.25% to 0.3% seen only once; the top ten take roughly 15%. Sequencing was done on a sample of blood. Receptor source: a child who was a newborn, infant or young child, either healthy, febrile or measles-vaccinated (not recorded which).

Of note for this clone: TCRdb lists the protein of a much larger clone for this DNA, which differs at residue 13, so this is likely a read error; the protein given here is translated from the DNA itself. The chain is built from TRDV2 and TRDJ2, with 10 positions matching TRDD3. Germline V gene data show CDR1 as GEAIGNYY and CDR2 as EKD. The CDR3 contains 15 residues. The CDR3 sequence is CACDTGGYLTAQPFF. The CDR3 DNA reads TGTGCCTGTGACACTGGGGGATACTTGACAGCACAACCCTTCTTT.

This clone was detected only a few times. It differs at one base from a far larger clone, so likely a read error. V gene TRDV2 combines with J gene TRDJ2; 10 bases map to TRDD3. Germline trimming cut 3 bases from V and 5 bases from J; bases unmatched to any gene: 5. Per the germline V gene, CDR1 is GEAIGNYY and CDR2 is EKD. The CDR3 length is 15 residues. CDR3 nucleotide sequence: TGTGCCTGTGACGCCCTACTGGGGGATACAGCACAACTCTTCTTT. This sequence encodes CACDALLGDTAQLFF.

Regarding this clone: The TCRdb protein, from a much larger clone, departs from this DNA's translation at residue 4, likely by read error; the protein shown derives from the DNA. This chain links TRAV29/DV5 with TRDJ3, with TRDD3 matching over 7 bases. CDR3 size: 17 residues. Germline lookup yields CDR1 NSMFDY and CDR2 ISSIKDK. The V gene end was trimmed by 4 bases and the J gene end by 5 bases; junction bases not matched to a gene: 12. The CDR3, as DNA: TGTGCAGCAGGCTCACTGGGGTCATCCCGGGACACCCGACAGATGTTTTTC. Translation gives CAAGSLGSSRDTRQMFF.

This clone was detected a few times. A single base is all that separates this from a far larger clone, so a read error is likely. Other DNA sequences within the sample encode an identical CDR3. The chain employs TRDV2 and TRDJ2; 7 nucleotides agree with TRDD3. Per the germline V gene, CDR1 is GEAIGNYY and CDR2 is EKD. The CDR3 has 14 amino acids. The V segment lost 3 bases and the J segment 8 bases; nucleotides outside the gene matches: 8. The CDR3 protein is CACDPWGVEAQLFF. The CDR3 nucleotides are TGTGCCTGTGACCCCTGGGGGGTAGAGGCACAACTCTTCTTT.

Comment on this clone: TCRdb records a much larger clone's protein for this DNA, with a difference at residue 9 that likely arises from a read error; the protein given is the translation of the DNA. This chain's CDR3 is CACDTGGYVTAQLFF. CDR3 nucleotide sequence: TGTGCCTGTGACACTGGGGGATACGTGACAGCACAACTCTTCTTT. The V and J genes are TRDV2 and TRDJ2; 11 bases are a match to TRDD3. Germline CDR1 reads GEAIGNYY; CDR2 reads EKD. The CDR3 loop spans 15 amino acids. V lost 1 base, J lost 3 bases, and 0 bases stayed unmatched.

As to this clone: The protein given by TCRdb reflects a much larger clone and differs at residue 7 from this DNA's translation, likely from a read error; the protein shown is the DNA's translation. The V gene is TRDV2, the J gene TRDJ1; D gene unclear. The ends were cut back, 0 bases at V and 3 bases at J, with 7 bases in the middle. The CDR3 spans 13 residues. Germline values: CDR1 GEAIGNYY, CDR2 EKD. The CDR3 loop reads CACDTWEPDKLIF. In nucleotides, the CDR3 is TGTGCCTGTGACACCTGGGAACCCGATAAACTCATCTTT.

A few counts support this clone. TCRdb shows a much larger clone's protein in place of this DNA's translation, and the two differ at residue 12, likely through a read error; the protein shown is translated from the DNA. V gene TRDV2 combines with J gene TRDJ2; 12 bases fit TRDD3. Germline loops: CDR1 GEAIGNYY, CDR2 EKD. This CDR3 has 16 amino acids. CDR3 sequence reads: CACDVLGDTLTVQLFF. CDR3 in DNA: TGTGCCTGTGACGTACTGGGGGATACTTTGACAGTACAACTCTTCTTT.

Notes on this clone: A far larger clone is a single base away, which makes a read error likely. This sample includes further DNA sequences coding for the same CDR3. The CDR3 sequence: CACDTAGGISWDTRQMFF. CDR3 in DNA: TGTGCCTGTGACACCGCTGGGGGGATCTCCTGGGACACTCGACAGATGTTTTTC. The rearrangement joins TRDV2 to TRDJ3; 7 nucleotides agree with TRDD3. The CDR3 is 18 amino acids. The germline CDR1 and CDR2 sequences are GEAIGNYY and EKD.

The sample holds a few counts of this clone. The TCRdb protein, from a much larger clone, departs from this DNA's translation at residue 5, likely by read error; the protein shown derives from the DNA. CDR3 amino acids: CACDAAGASSWDTRQMFF. The CDR3 DNA reads as TGTGCCTGTGACGCCGCGGGGGCCAGCTCCTGGGACACCCGACAGATGTTTTTC. The V gene is TRDV2, the J gene TRDJ3; TRDD3 might be the D (5 bases). V was pared by 3 bases and J by 0 bases, with 14 bases between. Germline V gives CDR1 GEAIGNYY, CDR2 EKD. The CDR3 is 18 amino acids.

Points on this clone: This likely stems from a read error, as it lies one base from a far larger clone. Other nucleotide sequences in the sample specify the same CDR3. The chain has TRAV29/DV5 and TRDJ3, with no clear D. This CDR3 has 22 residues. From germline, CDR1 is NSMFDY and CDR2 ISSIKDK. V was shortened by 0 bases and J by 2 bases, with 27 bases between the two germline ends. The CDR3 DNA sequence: TGTGCAGCAAGCGCCTCGGGTACGTGGACAGGGAAAAGGCCCTGGGACACCCGACAGATGTTTTTC. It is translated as CAASASGTWTGKRPWDTRQMFF.

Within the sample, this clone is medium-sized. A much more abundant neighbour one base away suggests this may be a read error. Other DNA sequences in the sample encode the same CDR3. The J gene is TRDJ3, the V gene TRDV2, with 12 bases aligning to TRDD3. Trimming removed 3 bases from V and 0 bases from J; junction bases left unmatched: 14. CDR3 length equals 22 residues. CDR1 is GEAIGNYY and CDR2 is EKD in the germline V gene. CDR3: CACDAIVLGDTLSSWDTRQMFF. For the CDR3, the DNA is TGTGCCTGTGACGCTATTGTGCTGGGGGATACGCTGAGCTCCTGGGACACCCGACAGATGTTTTTC.

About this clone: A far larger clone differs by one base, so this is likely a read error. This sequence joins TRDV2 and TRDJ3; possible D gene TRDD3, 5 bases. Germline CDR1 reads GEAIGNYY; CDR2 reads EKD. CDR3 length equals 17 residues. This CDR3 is CACDTEGFAWDARQMFF. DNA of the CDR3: TGTGCCTGTGACACCGAGGGATTCGCCTGGGACGCCCGACAGATGTTTTTC.

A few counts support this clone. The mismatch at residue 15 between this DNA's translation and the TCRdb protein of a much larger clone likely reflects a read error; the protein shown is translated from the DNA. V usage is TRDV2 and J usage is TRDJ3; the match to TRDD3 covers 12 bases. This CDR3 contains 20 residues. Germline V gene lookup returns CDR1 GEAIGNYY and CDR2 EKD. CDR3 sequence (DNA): TGTGCCTGTGACTCTCCCGCTGGGGGATACGTCTCCTGGGACATCCGACAGATGTTTTTC. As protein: CACDSPAGGYVSWDIRQMFF.

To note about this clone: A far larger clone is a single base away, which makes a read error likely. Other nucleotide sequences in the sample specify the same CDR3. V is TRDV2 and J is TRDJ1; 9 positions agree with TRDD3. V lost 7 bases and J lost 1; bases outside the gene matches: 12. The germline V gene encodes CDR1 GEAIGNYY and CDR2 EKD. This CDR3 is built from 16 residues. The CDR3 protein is CACDVLGDQSTDKLIF. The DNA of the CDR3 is TGTGCCTGCGACGTACTGGGGGACCAATCCACCGATAAACTCATCTTT.

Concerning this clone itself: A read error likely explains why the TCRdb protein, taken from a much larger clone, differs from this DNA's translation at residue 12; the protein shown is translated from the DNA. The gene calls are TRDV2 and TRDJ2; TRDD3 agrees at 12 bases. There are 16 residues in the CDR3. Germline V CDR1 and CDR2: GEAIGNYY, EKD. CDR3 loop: CACDILGDTLTVQLFF. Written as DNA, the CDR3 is TGTGCCTGTGACATACTGGGGGATACTTTGACAGTACAACTCTTCTTT.

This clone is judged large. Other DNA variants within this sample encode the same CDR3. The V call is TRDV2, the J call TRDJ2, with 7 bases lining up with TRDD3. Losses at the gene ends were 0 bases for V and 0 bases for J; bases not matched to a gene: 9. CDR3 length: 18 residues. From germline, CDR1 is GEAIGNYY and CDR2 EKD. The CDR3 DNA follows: TGTGCCTGTGACACCATGACTGGGGTCCCTGCTTTGACAGCACAACTCTTCTTT. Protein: CACDTMTGVPALTAQLFF.

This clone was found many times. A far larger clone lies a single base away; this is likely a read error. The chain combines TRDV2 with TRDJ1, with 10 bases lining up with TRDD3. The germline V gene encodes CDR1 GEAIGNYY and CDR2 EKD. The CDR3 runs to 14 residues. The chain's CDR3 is CARDGLGDTDKLIF. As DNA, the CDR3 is TGTGCCCGTGACGGACTGGGGGATACCGATAAACTCATCTTT.

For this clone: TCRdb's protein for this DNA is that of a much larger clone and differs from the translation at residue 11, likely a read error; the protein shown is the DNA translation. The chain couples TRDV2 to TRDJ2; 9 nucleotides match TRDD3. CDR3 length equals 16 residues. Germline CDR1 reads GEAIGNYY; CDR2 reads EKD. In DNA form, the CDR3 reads TGTGCCTGTGACACTACTGGGGGAGCTTTGGCAGCACAACTCTTCTTT. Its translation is CACDTTGGALAAQLFF.

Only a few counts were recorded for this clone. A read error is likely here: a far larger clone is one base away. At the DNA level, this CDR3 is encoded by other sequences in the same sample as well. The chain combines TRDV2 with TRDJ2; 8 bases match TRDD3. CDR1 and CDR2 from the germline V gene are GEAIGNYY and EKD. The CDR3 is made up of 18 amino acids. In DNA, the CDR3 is TGCGCCTGTGACACCGTACTGGGGGGCCTAGCTTTGACAGCACAACTCTTCTTT. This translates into CACDTVLGGLALTAQLFF.

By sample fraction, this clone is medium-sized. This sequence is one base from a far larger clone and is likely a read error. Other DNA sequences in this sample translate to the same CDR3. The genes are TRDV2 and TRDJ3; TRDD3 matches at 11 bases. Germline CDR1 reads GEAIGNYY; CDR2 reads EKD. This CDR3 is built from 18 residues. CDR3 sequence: CACDKVLGDTWDTRQMFF. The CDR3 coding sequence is TGTGCCTGCGACAAAGTACTGGGGGATACCTGGGACACCCGACAGATGTTTTTC.

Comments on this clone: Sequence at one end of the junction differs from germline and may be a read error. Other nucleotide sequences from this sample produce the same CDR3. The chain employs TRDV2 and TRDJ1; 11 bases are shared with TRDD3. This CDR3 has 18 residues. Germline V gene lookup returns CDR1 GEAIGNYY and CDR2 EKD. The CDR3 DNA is TGTGCTTGTGACGCCGGGGTACACTACTGGGGGATAACCGATAAACTCATCTTT. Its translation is CACDAGVHYWGITDKLIF.

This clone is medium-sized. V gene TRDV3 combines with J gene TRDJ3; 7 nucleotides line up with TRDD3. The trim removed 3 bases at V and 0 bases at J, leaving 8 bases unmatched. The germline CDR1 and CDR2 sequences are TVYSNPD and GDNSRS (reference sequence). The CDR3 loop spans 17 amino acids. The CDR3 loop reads CAFALGDRSWDTRQMFF. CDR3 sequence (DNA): TGTGCCTTCGCTTTGGGGGACCGCTCCTGGGACACCCGACAGATGTTTTTC. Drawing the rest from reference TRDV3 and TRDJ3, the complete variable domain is CDKVTQSSPDQTVASGSEVVLLCTYDTVYSNPDLFWYRIRPDYSFQFVFYGDNSRSEGADFTQGRFSVKHILTQKAFHLVISPVRTEDSATYYCAFALGDRSWDTRQMFFGTGIKLFVEP.

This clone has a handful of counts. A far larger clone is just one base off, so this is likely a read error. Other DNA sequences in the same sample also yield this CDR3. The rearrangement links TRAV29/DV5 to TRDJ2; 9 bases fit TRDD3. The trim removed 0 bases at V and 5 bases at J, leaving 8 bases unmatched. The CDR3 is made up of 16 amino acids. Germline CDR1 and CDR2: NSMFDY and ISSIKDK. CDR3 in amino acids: CAASEVGLGDTAQLFF. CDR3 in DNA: TGTGCAGCAAGCGAGGTTGGGCTGGGGGATACAGCACAACTCTTCTTT.

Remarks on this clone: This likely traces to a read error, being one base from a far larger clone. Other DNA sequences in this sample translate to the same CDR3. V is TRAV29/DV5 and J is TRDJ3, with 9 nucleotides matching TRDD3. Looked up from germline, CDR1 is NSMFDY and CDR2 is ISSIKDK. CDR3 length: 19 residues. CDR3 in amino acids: CAASEVYWGSSWDTRQMFF. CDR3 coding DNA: TGTGCGGCAAGCGAAGTTTACTGGGGGAGCTCCTGGGACACCCGACAGATGTTTTTC.

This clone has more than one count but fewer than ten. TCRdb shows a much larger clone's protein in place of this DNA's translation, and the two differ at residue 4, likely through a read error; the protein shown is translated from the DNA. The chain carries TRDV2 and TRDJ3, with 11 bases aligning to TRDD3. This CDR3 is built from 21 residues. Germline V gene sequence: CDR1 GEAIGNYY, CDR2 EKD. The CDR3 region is CACVTVNGGYGTSWDTRQMFF. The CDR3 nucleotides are TGTGCCTGTGTCACCGTGAATGGGGGATACGGAACGTCCTGGGACACCCGACAGATGTTTTTC.

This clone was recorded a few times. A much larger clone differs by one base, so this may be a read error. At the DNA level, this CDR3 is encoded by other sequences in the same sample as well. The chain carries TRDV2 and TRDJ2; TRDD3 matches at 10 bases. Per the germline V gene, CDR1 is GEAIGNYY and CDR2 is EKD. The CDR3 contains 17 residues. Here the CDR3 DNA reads TGTGCCTGCGACAAGGTGGGGGATACCCCATTGACAGCACAACTCTTCTTT. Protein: CACDKVGDTPLTAQLFF.

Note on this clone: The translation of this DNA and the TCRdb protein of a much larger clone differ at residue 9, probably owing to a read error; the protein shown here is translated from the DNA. CDR3 DNA sequence: TGTGCCTGTGACAAGTACTGGGGGATGCGCAGCTCCTGGGACACCCGACAGATGTTTTTC. Its protein product is CACDKYWGMRSSWDTRQMFF. This sequence joins TRDV2 and TRDJ3; 10 nucleotides line up with TRDD3. Germline V gene lookup returns CDR1 GEAIGNYY and CDR2 EKD. The V and J ends lost 2 bases and 0 bases, in that order; junction bases with no gene match: 9. The CDR3 sequence is 20 residues long.